These 21 T cell receptor beta chains share one sample of origin, sequenced in a study of blood T cell repertoires in COVID-19. Profiling relied on immunoSEQ multiplex PCR, and the TCRdb table lists in-frame clones only, not all of them. The data show some 150,000 clones, roughly 86% seen once. The specimen was peripheral blood. All receptors derive from a woman aged 60-70 years who had recovered from COVID-19.

This clone was found once. The chain links TRBV28 to TRBJ2-7; 8 bases match TRBD1. The CDR3 loop spans 15 amino acids. V trimming: 5 bases; J trimming: 2 bases; junction bases outside the gene matches: 8. The germline CDR1 and CDR2 sequences are MDHEN and SYDVKM. The CDR3, as DNA: TGTGCCAGCAGTCCAAGACAGGGGATGGCCTACGAGCAGTACTTC. As protein: CASSPRQGMAYEQYF.

This chain connects TRBV10-1 to TRBJ2-5; TRBD2 agrees at 7 bases. From germline, CDR1 is WNHNN and CDR2 SYGVQD (reference sequence). This CDR3 has 13 amino acids. V lost 0 bases to trimming and J lost 5 bases; unmatched junction nucleotides: 0. The CDR3 DNA is TGCGCCAGCAGTGAGTCCGGGGGGGAGACCCAGTACTTC. It specifies CASSESGGETQYF.

The chain couples TRBV5-4 to TRBJ1-3; unclear D gene. CDR3 length equals 14 residues. Looked up from germline, CDR1 is SGHNT and CDR2 is YYREEE (reference sequence). The ends were cut back, 0 bases at V and 0 bases at J, with 4 bases in the middle. The DNA for the CDR3 is TGTGCCAGCAGCTTGGCCGGCTCTGGAAACACCATATATTTT. Translating it yields CASSLAGSGNTIYF.

This rearrangement joins TRBV28 to TRBJ1-2, with TRBD1 identical over 8 bases. The CDR3 has 17 amino acids. Germline V gives CDR1 MDHEN, CDR2 SYDVKM. Trimming cost V 6 bases and J 0 bases; bases outside gene matches: 12. The CDR3 nucleotides are TGTGCCAGCAGAGGACAGGGTCCGACCGGGGCTAACTATGGCTACACCTTC. It specifies CASRGQGPTGANYGYTF.

The chain's CDR3 is CASSLNLGQLNYEQYF. The CDR3 region has the DNA TGTGCCAGCAGTCTCAACCTGGGACAGCTAAACTACGAGCAGTACTTC. The chain has TRBV28 and TRBJ2-7; 7 positions agree with TRBD1. The germline V gene encodes CDR1 MDHEN and CDR2 SYDVKM. CDR3 length: 16 amino acids. The junction had 13 bases not matched to a gene; V was cut back by 5 bases and J by 3 bases.

This clone showed up just a few times. The gene calls are TRBV25-1 and TRBJ1-5, with unresolved D. CDR3 length equals 13 residues. V was clipped by 1 base and J by 6 bases, with 7 bases between them. CDR1 is MGHDK and CDR2 is SYGVNS in the germline V gene. The CDR3 region is CASSESGFQPQHF. CDR3 sequence (DNA): TGTGCCAGCAGTGAATCCGGGTTTCAGCCCCAGCATTTT.

The chain uses TRBV6-5 and TRBJ2-1; 12 bases map to TRBD2. Germline V gene lookup returns CDR1 MNHEY and CDR2 SVGAGI. This CDR3 contains 13 residues. V lost 11 bases to trimming and J lost 6 bases; unmatched junction nucleotides: 5. CDR3 nucleotides: TGTGCCGGGGGGACTAGCGGGTTCAATGAGCAGTTCTTC. The encoded protein is CAGGTSGFNEQFF.

The gene calls are TRBV28 and TRBJ1-5; a weak D match, TRBD1 (5 bases). The germline V and J ends were trimmed by 6 bases and 2 bases, with 17 bases remaining between them. This CDR3 region has 16 residues. Germline lookup yields CDR1 MDHEN and CDR2 SYDVKM. CDR3 residues: CASSNRGLRGNQPQHF. The CDR3 nucleotides are TGTGCCAGCAGCAATAGGGGACTCAGAGGCAATCAGCCCCAGCATTTT.

The J gene is TRBJ2-1, the V gene TRBV5-1, with a possible D match to TRBD2 (8 bases). Trimming took 6 bases from V and 1 from J, leaving 20 bases between them. The CDR3 loop spans 17 amino acids. CDR1 is SGHRS and CDR2 is YFSETQ in the germline V gene. The CDR3: CASTRGGTGESYNEQFF. DNA of the CDR3: TGCGCCAGCACCCGGGGGGGAACAGGGGAGTCCTACAATGAGCAGTTCTTC.

The gene calls are TRBV27 and TRBJ1-4; a possible D gene is TRBD1 (6 bases). The CDR3 runs to 14 residues. CDR1 and CDR2 from the germline V gene are MNHEY and SMNVEV (reference sequence). Trimming left V 5 bases short and J 7 bases short, with 14 bases between. The CDR3 sequence is CASSPRRGGEKLFF. The CDR3 nucleotides are TGTGCCAGCAGTCCCCGTCGAGGGGGTGAAAAACTGTTTTTT. Together with reference TRBV27 and TRBJ1-4, the CDR3 gives the full variable domain: EAQVTQNPRYLITVTGKKLTVTCSQNMNHEYMSWYRQDPGLGLRQIYYSMNVEVTDKGDVPEGYKVSRKEKRNFPLILESPSPNQTSLYFCASSPRRGGEKLFFGSGTQLSVL.

The J gene is TRBJ1-1, the V gene TRBV14; TRBD1 is a possible D gene (5 bases). The ends were cut back, 4 bases at V and 6 bases at J, with 9 bases in the middle. The CDR3 has 12 residues. CDR1 and CDR2 (germline): SGHDN, FVKESK. The CDR3 sequence is CASSRRGPEAFF. The DNA of the CDR3 is TGTGCCAGCAGCCGGCGGGGCCCTGAAGCTTTCTTT.

The chain uses TRBV28 and TRBJ2-7; 7 bases line up with TRBD1. The CDR3 consists of 17 residues. CDR1 is MDHEN and CDR2 is SYDVKM in the germline V gene. The V gene end was trimmed by 6 bases and the J gene end by 3 bases; junction bases not matched to a gene: 17. CDR3 loop: CASRRNLGTAESYEQYF. The CDR3, as DNA: TGTGCCAGCAGGCGAAACCTCGGGACAGCGGAGAGCTACGAGCAGTACTTC.

In this sample, this clone turned up once. This chain connects TRBV4-2 to TRBJ1-2; D remains ambiguous. The germline V gene encodes CDR1 LGHNA and CDR2 YNFKEQ. The CDR3 has 15 residues. V was clipped by 1 base and J by 0 bases, with 9 bases between them. CDR3 bases: TGTGCCAGCAGCCAAGCTCGAACGGCTAACTATGGCTACACCTTC. It is translated as CASSQARTANYGYTF.

The DNA of the CDR3 is TGCAGCGTTGAAGACACAGTGTTCAATGAGCAGTTCTTC. This translates into CSVEDTVFNEQFF. The V and J genes are TRBV29-1 and TRBJ2-1, with unresolved D. Germline CDR1 reads SQVTM; CDR2 reads ANQGSEA. V gave up 0 bases and J gave up 6 bases, with 9 bases separating them. The CDR3 covers 13 residues.

The chain has TRBV6-2 or TRBV6-3 and TRBJ1-5; D not resolved. The CDR3 totals 16 residues. Germline lookup yields CDR1 MNHEY and CDR2 SVGEGT. V dropped 3 bases and J dropped 9 bases, with 21 bases sitting between them. CDR3 region: CASSYIAEGSGRPQHF. DNA of the CDR3: TGTGCCAGCAGTTATATCGCGGAGGGCTCTGGCCGGCCCCAGCATTTT.

The V call is TRBV21-1, the J call TRBJ1-1; TRBD1, the table's D call, lacks a check against the DNA. TRBV21-1 is a listed pseudogene. The length of the CDR3 is 17 residues. The CDR3, as DNA: TGTGCCAGCAGCACGCCGGACCCCAGGGGGCACGGCACTGAAGCTTTCTTT. This encodes CASSTPDPRGHGTEAFF.

The genes are TRBV7-9 and TRBJ1-2; TRBD1 is a possible D gene (6 bases). The V gene lost 5 bases and the J gene lost 6 bases, with 22 bases spanning the gap. Germline-derived CDR1 and CDR2 are SEHNR and FQNEAQ (reference sequence). The CDR3 runs to 16 residues. The CDR3 DNA reads TGTGCCAGCAGCCCAGGAGGTTTAGGGGGTAGACATGGCTACACCTTC. Protein product: CASSPGGLGGRHGYTF.

The V and J genes are TRBV27 and TRBJ2-2; 10 bases map to TRBD1. CDR3 size: 16 residues. V gave up 3 bases and J gave up 3 bases; unmatched junction bases: 4. Germline loops: CDR1 MNHEY, CDR2 SMNVEV (reference sequence). This CDR3 is CASSFSGTGDTGELFF. Written as DNA, the CDR3 is TGTGCCAGCAGTTTCTCTGGGACAGGGGACACCGGGGAGCTGTTTTTT.

The chain carries TRBV5-6 and TRBJ1-6; D might be TRBD1 (5 bases). V was pared by 0 bases and J by 6 bases, with 7 bases between. CDR1 is SGHDT, CDR2 YYEEEE, per germline. This CDR3 has 14 amino acids. As DNA, the CDR3 is TGTGCCAGCAGCTTGGAACAGGTTAATTCACCCCTCCACTTT. It is translated as CASSLEQVNSPLHF.

The DNA for the CDR3 is TGTGCCAGCAGTGCACAGGTAGTTTTGGGTGAGCAGTTCTTC. This codes for CASSAQVVLGEQFF. The V gene is TRBV2, the J gene TRBJ2-1; possible D gene TRBD1, 5 bases. There are 14 residues in the CDR3. V lost 4 bases and J lost 9, with 16 bases in between. CDR1 is SNHLY and CDR2 is FYNNEI in the germline V gene.

This chain joins TRBV4-1 and TRBJ2-4; 10 bases fit TRBD2. The CDR3 is 19 amino acids. Losses at the gene ends were 0 bases for V and 6 bases for J; bases not matched to a gene: 14. Per the germline V gene, CDR1 is MGHRA and CDR2 is YSYEKL. The CDR3 sequence: CASSQDRAPSGGILNIQYF. The CDR3, as DNA: TGCGCCAGCAGCCAAGATAGGGCCCCTAGCGGGGGAATCCTAAACATTCAGTACTTC.